The clone carrying this T cell receptor beta chain was counted once. Its target is not known. Compared with germline, one end of the junction differs, possibly owing to a read error. The sample belongs to a study of identical twins. TCRdb recomputed calls from the 5' RACE reads with MiXCR, one row per CDR3 protein. The sample lists about 570,000 distinct CDR3 sequences, nearly 10% seen once, with roughly 3.2% in the top ten. Broader study findings: Interpretation of the results relied on cross-sectional statistical analysis and not on following the same donors.

The CDR3 consists of 13 residues. Per the germline V gene, CDR1 is SQVTM and CDR2 is ANQGSEA. This sample also appeared in a second study, on yellow fever vaccine responses in identical twins.

The chain has TRBV29-1 and TRBJ2-7, with D hard to call. Sequencing used PBMCs. This TCR derives from a woman between 18 and 29 years old in good health. CDR3 nucleotide sequence: TGCAGCGTTGAACCGAGAACCCCTGGCGAGCTGTACTTC. Amino acid sequence: CSVEPRTPGELYF.